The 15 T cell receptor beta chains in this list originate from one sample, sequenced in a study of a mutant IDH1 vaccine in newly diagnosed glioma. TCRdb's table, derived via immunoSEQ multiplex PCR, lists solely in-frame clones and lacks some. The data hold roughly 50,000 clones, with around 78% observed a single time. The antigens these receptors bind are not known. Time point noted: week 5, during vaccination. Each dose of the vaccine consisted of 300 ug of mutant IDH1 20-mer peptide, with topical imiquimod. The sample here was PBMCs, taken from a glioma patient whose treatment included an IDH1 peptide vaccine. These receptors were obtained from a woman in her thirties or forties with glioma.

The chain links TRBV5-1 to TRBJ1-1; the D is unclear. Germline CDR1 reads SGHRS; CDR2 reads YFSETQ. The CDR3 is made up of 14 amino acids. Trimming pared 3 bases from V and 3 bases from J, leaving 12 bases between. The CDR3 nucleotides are TGCGCCAGCAGCTCGGAAGGAGGGTACACTGAAGCTTTCTTT. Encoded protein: CASSSEGGYTEAFF.

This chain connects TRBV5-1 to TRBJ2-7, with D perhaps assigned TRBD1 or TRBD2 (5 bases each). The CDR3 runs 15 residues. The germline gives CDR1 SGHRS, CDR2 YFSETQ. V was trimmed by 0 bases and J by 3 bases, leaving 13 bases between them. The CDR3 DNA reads TGCGCCAGCAGCTTGGATGGGACCTCTTTCTACGAGCAGTACTTC. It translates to CASSLDGTSFYEQYF.

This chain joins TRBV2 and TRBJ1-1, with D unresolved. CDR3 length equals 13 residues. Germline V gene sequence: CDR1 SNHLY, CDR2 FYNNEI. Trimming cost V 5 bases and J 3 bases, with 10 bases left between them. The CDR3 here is CASSKEADTEAFF. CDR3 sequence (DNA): TGTGCCAGCAGTAAGGAGGCGGACACTGAAGCTTTCTTT.

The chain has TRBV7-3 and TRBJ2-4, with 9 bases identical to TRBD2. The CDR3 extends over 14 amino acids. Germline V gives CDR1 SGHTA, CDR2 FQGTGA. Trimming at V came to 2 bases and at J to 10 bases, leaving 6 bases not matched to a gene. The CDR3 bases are TGTGCCAGCAGCTTATTAGCGGGGGCTGCGATTCAGTACTTC. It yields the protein CASSLLAGAAIQYF. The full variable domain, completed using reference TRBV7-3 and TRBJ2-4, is GAGVSQTPSNKVTEKGKYVELRCDPISGHTALYWYRQSLGQGPEFLIYFQGTGAADDSGLPNDRFFAVRPEGSVSTLKIQRTERGDSAVYLCASSLLAGAAIQYFGAGTRLSVL.

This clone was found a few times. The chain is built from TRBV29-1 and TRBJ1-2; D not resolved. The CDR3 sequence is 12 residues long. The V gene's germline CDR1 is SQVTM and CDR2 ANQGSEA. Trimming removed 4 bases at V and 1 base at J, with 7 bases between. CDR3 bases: TGCAGCGTTGGGGATCTTAACTATGGCTACACCTTC. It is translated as CSVGDLNYGYTF.

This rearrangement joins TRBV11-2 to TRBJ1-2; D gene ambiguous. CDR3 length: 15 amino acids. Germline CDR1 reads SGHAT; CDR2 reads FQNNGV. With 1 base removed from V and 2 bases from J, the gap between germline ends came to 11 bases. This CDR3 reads CASSLAGSANYGYTF. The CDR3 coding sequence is TGTGCCAGCAGCTTAGCAGGTAGTGCGAACTATGGCTACACCTTC.

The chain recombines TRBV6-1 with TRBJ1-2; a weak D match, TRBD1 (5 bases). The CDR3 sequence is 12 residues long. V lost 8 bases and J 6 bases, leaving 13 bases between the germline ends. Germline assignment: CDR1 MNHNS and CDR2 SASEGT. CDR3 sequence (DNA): TGTGCCAGCGCGGGCCAGGGTCATGGCTACACCTTC. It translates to CASAGQGHGYTF.

The CDR3 bases are TGTGCCAGCAGCCAAGACCTGGCGCCCAATTCACCCCTCCACTTT. This gives the protein CASSQDLAPNSPLHF. The V call is TRBV14, the J call TRBJ1-6, with D unclear. The germline gives CDR1 SGHDN, CDR2 FVKESK. V shed 0 bases and J shed 7 bases, with 10 bases lying between them. This CDR3 contains 15 residues.

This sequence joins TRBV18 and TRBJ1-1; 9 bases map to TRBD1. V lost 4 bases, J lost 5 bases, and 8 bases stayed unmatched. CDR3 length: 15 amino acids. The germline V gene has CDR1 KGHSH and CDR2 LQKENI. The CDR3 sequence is CASSLGQGLMTEAFF. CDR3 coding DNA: TGTGCCAGCTCACTGGGACAGGGTTTGATGACTGAAGCTTTCTTT.

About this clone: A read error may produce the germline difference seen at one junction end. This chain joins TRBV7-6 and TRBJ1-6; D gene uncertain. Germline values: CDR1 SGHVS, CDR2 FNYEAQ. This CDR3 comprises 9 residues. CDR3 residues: CASNFGFRF. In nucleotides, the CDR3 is TGTGCCAGCAACTTTGGTTTCCGCTTT. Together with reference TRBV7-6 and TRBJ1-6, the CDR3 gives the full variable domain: GAGVSQSPRYKVTKRGQDVALRCDPISGHVSLYWYRQALGQGPEFLTYFNYEAQQDKSGLPNDRFSAERPEGSISTLTIQRTEQRDSAMYRCASNFGFRFGNGTRLTVT.

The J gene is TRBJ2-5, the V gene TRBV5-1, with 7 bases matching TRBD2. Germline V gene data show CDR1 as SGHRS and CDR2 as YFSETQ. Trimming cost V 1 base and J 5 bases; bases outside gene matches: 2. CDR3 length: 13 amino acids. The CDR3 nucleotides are TGCGCCAGCAGCTTGAGCGGGATGGAGACCCAGTACTTC. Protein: CASSLSGMETQYF. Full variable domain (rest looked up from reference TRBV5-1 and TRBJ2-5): KAGVTQTPRYLIKTRGQQVTLSCSPISGHRSVSWYQQTPGQGLQFLFEYFSETQRNKGNFPGRFSGRQFSNSRSEMNVSTLELGDSALYLCASSLSGMETQYFGPGTRLLVL.

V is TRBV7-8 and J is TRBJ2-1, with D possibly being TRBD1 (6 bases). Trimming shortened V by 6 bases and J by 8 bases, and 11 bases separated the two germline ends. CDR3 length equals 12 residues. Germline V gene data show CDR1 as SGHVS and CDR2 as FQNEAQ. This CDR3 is CASSYRVDEQFF. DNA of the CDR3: TGTGCCAGCAGTTACAGGGTGGATGAGCAGTTCTTC.

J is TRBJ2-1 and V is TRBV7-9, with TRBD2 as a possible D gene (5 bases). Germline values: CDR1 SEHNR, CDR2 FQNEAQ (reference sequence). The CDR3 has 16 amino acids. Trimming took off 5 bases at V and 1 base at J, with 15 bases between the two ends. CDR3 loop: CASSPIVAYSYNEQFF. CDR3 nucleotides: TGTGCCAGCAGCCCGATCGTAGCGTATTCCTACAATGAGCAGTTCTTC.

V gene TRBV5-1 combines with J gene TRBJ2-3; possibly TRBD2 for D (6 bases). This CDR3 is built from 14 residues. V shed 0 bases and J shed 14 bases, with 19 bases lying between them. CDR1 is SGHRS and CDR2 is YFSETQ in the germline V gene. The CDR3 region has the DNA TGCGCCAGCAGCTTGGTGGGTAGCGGAGGGACGTGGTATTTT. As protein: CASSLVGSGGTWYF.

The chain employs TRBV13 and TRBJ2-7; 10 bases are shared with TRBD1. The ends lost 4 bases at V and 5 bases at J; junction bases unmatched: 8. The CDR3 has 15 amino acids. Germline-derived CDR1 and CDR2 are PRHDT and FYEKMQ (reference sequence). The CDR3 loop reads CASSSPGTGVNEQYF. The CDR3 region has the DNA TGTGCCAGCAGCTCCCCCGGGACAGGGGTAAACGAGCAGTACTTC.